A selection of T cell receptor beta chains follows, all from one sample in a study of blood T cell repertoires in COVID-19. Measured with immunoSEQ multiplex PCR; TCRdb has only the in-frame clones, and not every one. The repertoire consists of 250,000 to 300,000 clones, with roughly 89% occurring once and the leading ten covering roughly 1.8%. Input material: PBMCs or T cells enriched from blood (not recorded which). The receptors derive from a woman aged 55 to 70 who had recovered from COVID-19. Each CDR3 is given with its conserved first and last residue. The D gene is left open where the match is weak. Where a row states a size, it is once, few, many or the class of an expanded clone; other rows omit it.

>TRBV6-1|TRBJ2-3|-|-
CASSEFGGVGTDTQYF
TGTGCCAGCAGTGAATTCGGCGGGGTTGGCACAGATACGCAGTATTTT
>TRBV18|TRBJ1-5|TRBD1|-
CASSPPTGGQPQHF
TGTGCCAGCTCACCACCGACAGGGGGTCAGCCCCAGCATTTT
>TRBV28|TRBJ1-5|TRBD1|-
CASSYSGTGQHF
TGTGCCAGCAGTTACTCCGGGACAGGCCAGCATTTT
>TRBV29-1|TRBJ1-2|-|-
CSVEGLQANYGYTF
TGCAGCGTTGAAGGGCTGCAAGCTAACTATGGCTACACCTTC
>TRBV6-5|TRBJ1-2|TRBD1|-
CASSYQGQGVDGYTF
TGTGCCAGCAGTTACCAGGGACAGGGGGTGGATGGCTACACCTTC
>TRBV30|TRBJ1-6|-|-
CAWSSQYNSPLHF
TGTGCCTGGAGTTCCCAGTATAATTCACCCCTCCACTTT
>TRBV30|TRBJ1-5|-|-
CAWSVPGGPQHF
TGTGCCTGGAGCGTACCGGGAGGGCCCCAGCATTTT
>TRBV19|TRBJ1-3|-|-
CASGAGVSGNTIYF
TGTGCCAGTGGTGCGGGGGTCTCTGGAAACACCATATATTTT
>TRBV19|TRBJ2-5|TRBD1|once
CASSIGQGRSETQYF
TGTGCCAGTAGTATAGGACAGGGGCGTTCAGAGACCCAGTACTTC
>TRBV30|TRBJ1-3|-|few
CAWSAKQGIAGNTIYF
TGTGCCTGGAGTGCAAAACAGGGAATTGCTGGAAACACCATATATTTT
>TRBV5-1|TRBJ1-2|TRBD1|-
CASSLRADRGGGYTF
TGCGCCAGCAGCTTGCGTGCGGACAGGGGTGGCGGCTACACCTTC
>TRBV11-3|TRBJ2-3|TRBD1|-
CASSLWTGDTDTQYF
TGTGCCAGCAGCTTATGGACAGGTGACACAGATACGCAGTATTTT
>TRBV27|TRBJ2-7|TRBD2|-
CASNLLAGGPREQYF
TGTGCCAGCAACTTACTAGCGGGAGGGCCACGCGAGCAGTACTTC
>TRBV13|TRBJ2-7|TRBD2|once
CASSERGGDEQYF
TGTGCCAGCAGCGAACGCGGGGGGGACGAGCAGTACTTC
>TRBV28|TRBJ1-2|-|-
CASSSFRGYTF
TGTGCCAGCAGTTCCTTCCGTGGCTACACCTTC
>TRBV5-1|TRBJ1-2|-|-
CASSLGQQGSGGYTF
TGCGCCAGCAGCCTGGGACAACAGGGATCAGGTGGCTACACCTTC
>TRBV5-1|TRBJ2-7|TRBD1|-
CASSSGGQGAYEQYF
TGCGCCAGCAGCTCGGGGGGACAGGGAGCCTACGAGCAGTACTTC
>TRBV18|TRBJ2-7|-|-
CASSPNSGGVSYEQYF
TGTGCCAGCTCACCAAACAGCGGCGGAGTCTCCTACGAGCAGTACTTC
>TRBV5-8|TRBJ2-7|TRBD1|-
CASSAGQGSSYEQYF
TGTGCCAGCAGCGCGGGACAGGGTAGCTCCTACGAGCAGTACTTC
>TRBV28|TRBJ1-1|-|-
CASSLGGGRTEAFF
TGTGCCAGCAGTTTAGGGGGAGGGAGGACTGAAGCTTTCTTT
>TRBV5-1|TRBJ1-5|-|once
CASSLEYNQPQHF
TGCGCCAGCAGCTTGGAATATAATCAGCCCCAGCATTTT
>TRBV5-8|TRBJ1-5|TRBD1|-
CASSFGGTGWDQPQHF
TGTGCCAGCAGCTTCGGGGGGACAGGGTGGGATCAGCCCCAGCATTTT
>TRBV28|TRBJ1-1|TRBD1|-
CASSLRQGRGLNTEAFF
TGTGCCAGCAGTTTAAGACAGGGGAGGGGATTGAACACTGAAGCTTTCTTT
>TRBV29-1|TRBJ1-1|-|-
CSSREGNTEAFF
TGCAGCTCGAGAGAGGGGAACACTGAAGCTTTCTTT
>TRBV5-4|TRBJ1-1|-|-
CASRDAGLYSEAFF
TGTGCCAGCAGAGACGCAGGGTTGTATTCTGAAGCTTTCTTT
>TRBV9|TRBJ2-5|TRBD2|-
CASSAPGGGGETQYF
TGTGCCAGCAGCGCCCCCGGCGGGGGGGGCGAGACCCAGTACTTC
>TRBV5-4|TRBJ1-2|-|-
CASSLFDRPYGYTF
TGTGCCAGCAGCTTGTTCGACAGGCCCTATGGCTACACCTTC
>TRBV9|TRBJ2-3|TRBD2|-
CASSVAGGPADTQYF
TGTGCCAGCAGCGTCGCGGGGGGCCCCGCAGATACGCAGTATTTT